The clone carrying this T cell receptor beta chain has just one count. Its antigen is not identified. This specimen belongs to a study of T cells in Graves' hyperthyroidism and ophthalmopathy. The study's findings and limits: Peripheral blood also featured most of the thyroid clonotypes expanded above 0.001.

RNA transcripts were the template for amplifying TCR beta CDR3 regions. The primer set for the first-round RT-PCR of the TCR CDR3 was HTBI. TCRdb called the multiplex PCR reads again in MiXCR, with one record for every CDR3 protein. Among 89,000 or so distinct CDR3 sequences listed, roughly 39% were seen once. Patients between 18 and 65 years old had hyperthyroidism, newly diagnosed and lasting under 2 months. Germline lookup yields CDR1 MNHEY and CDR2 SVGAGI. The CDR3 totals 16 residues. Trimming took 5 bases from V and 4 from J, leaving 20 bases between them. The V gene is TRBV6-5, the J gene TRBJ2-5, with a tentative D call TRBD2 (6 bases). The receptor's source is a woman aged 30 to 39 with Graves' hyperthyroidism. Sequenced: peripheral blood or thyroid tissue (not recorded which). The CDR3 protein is CASSTGLVKGGETQYF. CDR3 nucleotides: TGTGCCAGCAGTACGGGGCTAGTGAAGGGAGGAGAGACCCAGTACTTC.